This is a list of T cell receptor beta chains from one sample in a study of blood T cell repertoires in COVID-19. Libraries were prepared by immunoSEQ multiplex PCR; TCRdb keeps only in-frame clonotypes and omits some of them. The sample has about 200,000 clones, 80% seen once. Sequenced sample: peripheral blood. The receptors shown here come from a woman in her 70s with acute or convalescent COVID-19. CDR3s leave out the opening cysteine and the closing phenylalanine or tryptophan. The D gene is left open where the match is weak. Size tells how often a clone was seen (once, few, many) or the class of an expanded clone, and some rows leave it out.

D gene,V gene,clone size,CDR3 length,CDR3 protein
TRBD2,TRBV14,NA,13,ASSQVLAGGPWQF
TRBD1,TRBV12-3/TRBV12-4,NA,11,ATRDSWVETQY
NA,TRBV2,NA,12,ASRSRGVQETQY
NA,TRBV5-1,NA,15,ASSPRGGGPSTDTQY
NA,TRBV5-8,NA,12,ASSSGLRDYGYT
TRBD2,TRBV7-2,NA,13,ASSFTSGPAYEQY
TRBD1,TRBV15,once,13,ATSLTGRDTGELF
TRBD2,TRBV11-2,NA,12,ASARSGGTGELF
TRBD2,TRBV19,NA,14,ASSMGTSGGRDTQY
NA,TRBV5-1,NA,10,ASSSTAYGYT
TRBD1,TRBV25-1,NA,13,ASSASDRDVGTQY
NA,TRBV19,few,13,ASSITRLGNTEAF
NA,TRBV10-1,NA,12,ASSESTGQETQY
NA,TRBV28,NA,14,ASSLTGVLDTGELF
NA,TRBV30,NA,11,AWSLGQFTEAF
NA,TRBV2,many,13,ASSDRVRGQETQY
NA,TRBV6-5,NA,11,ASRPTGYESYT
TRBD2,TRBV3-1/TRBV3-2,NA,14,ASSPMEVSGGPGQY
NA,TRBV7-9,NA,14,ASSLGANLAKNIQY
TRBD2,TRBV5-4,NA,12,ASSAAGGQKTQY
NA,TRBV24-1,NA,15,ATSDLQDWGRTDTQY
TRBD1,TRBV6-1,NA,12,ASSEMQGAEKLF
TRBD2,TRBV7-3,NA,13,ASSLLAGGPDTQY
NA,TRBV6-4,NA,14,ASSDSKSSAADTQY
TRBD2,TRBV28,NA,12,ASSVGTRRDEQF
NA,TRBV28,NA,13,ASSFGRSSTDTQY
NA,TRBV19,NA,14,ASKAGSRGSNQPQH
TRBD2,TRBV12-5,NA,20,ASGLVLGGGTSQLTNTGELF
NA,TRBV12-3/TRBV12-4,NA,11,ASSFSRETEAF
NA,TRBV7-9,NA,9,ASSLSYEQY
TRBD1,TRBV6-5,few,13,ASISRDRGYTEAF
TRBD1,TRBV10-3,NA,11,AMTGAGTDTQY
TRBD1,TRBV5-4,NA,11,AISGGVDTEAF
NA,TRBV5-1,NA,13,ASSLSGQGGQPQH
NA,TRBV24-1,NA,14,ATSDSDFSNANEQF
NA,TRBV25-1,NA,13,ASSEGHLHQETQY
TRBD1,TRBV7-2,once,13,ASSLGHSTGDGYT
TRBD1,TRBV11-2,NA,17,ASSRPRDRGRGDTGELF
TRBD2,TRBV6-4,NA,13,ASKRASGEQETQY
TRBD1,TRBV7-2,NA,14,ASSPRQGVGNTEAF
TRBD2,TRBV5-4,once,13,ASSLRLAGANEQF
TRBD2,TRBV29-1,NA,11,SDLAGTYNEQF
NA,TRBV9,NA,15,ASSPWGGGQNNEKLF
TRBD2,TRBV3-1/TRBV3-2,NA,17,ASSQVPPLAGDPGETQY
NA,TRBV9,NA,13,ASSVDANRAYEQY